This TCR beta chain was captured by sequencing in a study of cytomegalovirus exposure and HLA in healthy donors. Study summary: Approximately 80 million unique TCRs, all from HLA-typed donors, were included in an early release of the data. The study, taken as a whole, reports: As a later analysis showed, several of the most significant clusters appeared to be linked to common viral pathogens.

Remarks on this clone: As yet, its antigen is unknown.

A multiplex PCR was run with 60 Vbeta primers and 13 Jbeta primers. TCRdb's copy holds only in-frame clones and misses some; the assay was immunoSEQ multiplex PCR. The repertoire table contains tens of thousands of clones. This sequence originates from a woman aged 40 to 50 in good health and CMV-seropositive. The specimen was PBMCs.

The CDR3 region is CASSLWAGSTDTQYF. CDR3 nucleotide sequence: TGTGCCAGCAGCCTCTGGGCGGGGTCTACGGATACGCAGTATTTT. The chain couples TRBV7-3 to TRBJ2-3, with D maybe TRBD2 (6 bases). The length of the CDR3 is 15 residues. Germline assignment: CDR1 SGHTA and CDR2 FQGTGA. The V end lost 5 bases, the J end lost 6 bases, and 18 bases lay between the germline ends.